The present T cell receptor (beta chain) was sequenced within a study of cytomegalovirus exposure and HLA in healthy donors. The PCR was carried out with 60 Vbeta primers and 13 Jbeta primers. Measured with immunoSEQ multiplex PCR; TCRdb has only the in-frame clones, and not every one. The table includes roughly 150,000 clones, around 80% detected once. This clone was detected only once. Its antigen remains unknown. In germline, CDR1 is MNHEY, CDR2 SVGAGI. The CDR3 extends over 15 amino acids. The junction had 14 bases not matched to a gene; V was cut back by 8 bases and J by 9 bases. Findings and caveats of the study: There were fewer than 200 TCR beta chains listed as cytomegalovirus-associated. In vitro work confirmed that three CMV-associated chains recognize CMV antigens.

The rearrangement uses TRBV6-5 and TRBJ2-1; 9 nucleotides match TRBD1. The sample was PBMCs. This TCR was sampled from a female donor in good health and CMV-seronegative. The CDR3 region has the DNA TGTGCCAGCTGCCGCAAGCCGGGACAGGGTTGTGAGCAGTTCTTC. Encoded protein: CASCRKPGQGCEQFF.